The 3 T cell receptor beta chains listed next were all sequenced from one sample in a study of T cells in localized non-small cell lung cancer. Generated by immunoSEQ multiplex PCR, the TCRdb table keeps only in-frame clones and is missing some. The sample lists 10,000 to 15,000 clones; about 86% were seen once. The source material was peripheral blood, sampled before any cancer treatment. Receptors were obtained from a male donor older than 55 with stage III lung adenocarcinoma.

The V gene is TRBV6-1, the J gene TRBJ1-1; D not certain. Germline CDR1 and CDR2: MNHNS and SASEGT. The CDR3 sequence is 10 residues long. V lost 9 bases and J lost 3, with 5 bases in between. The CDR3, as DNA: TGTGCCAGTCGCGACACTGAAGCTTTCTTT. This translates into CASRDTEAFF.

The CDR3 reads CASRRYQETQYF. CDR3 sequence (DNA): TGTGCCAGCAGGAGATACCAAGAGACCCAGTACTTC. This chain joins TRBV7-9 and TRBJ2-5; no firm D call. Germline V gene sequence: CDR1 SEHNR, CDR2 FQNEAQ (reference sequence). V was trimmed by 6 bases and J by 0 bases, leaving 5 bases between them. The CDR3 is 12 residues long.

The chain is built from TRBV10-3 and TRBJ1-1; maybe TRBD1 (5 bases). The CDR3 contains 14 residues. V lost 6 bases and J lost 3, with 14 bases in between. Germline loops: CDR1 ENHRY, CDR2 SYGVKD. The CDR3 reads CAIRTTDTDTEAFF. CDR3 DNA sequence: TGTGCCATCAGGACGACAGATACGGACACTGAAGCTTTCTTT.